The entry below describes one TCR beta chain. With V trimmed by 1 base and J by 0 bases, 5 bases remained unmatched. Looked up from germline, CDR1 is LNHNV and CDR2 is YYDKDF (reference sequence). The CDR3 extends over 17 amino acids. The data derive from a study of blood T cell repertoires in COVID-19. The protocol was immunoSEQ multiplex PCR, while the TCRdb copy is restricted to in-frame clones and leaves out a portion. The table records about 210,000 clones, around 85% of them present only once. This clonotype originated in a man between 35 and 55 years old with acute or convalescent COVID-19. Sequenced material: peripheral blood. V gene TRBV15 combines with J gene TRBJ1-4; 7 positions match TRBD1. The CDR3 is CATSRATGLATNEKLFF. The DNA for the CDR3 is TGTGCCACCAGCAGAGCGACAGGGCTTGCAACTAATGAAAAACTGTTTTTT.